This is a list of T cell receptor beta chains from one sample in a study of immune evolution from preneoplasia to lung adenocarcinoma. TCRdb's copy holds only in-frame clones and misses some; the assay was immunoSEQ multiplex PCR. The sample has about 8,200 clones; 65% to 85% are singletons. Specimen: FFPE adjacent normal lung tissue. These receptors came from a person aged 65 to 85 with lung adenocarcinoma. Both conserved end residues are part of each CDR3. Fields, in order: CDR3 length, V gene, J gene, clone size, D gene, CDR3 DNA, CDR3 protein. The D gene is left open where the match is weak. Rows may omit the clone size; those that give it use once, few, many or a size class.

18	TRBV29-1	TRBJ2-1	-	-	TGCAGCGTCCCCGGGACAGGGATCCTAGCGGGAGTCAGCAATGAGCAGTTCTTC	CSVPGTGILAGVSNEQFF
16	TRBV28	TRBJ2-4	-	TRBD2	TGTGCCAGCAGCCCGCGGACTAGCGGGAAAGGGGGCATTCAGTACTTC	CASSPRTSGKGGIQYF
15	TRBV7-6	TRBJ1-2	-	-	TGTGCCAGCAGCTTAGCGGACGGGGCGGGATATGGCTACACCTTC	CASSLADGAGYGYTF
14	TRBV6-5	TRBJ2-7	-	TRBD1	TGTGCCAGCAGCCGGGACAGCTCCCCCTACGAGCAGTACTTC	CASSRDSSPYEQYF
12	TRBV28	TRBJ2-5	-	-	TGTGCCAGCAGTCCAGGGAAAAAGACCCAGTACTTC	CASSPGKKTQYF
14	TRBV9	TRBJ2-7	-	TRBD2	TGTGCCAGCAGCGTTGGCGGGAGTACCTACGAGCAGTACTTC	CASSVGGSTYEQYF
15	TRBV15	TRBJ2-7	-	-	TGTGCCACCAGCAGACCAGGGGCATCCTCCGGCGAGCAGTACTTC	CATSRPGASSGEQYF
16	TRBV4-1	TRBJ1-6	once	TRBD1	TGCGCCAGCAGCCAAAGGTCAACAGGGGCGAATTCACCCCTCCACTTT	CASSQRSTGANSPLHF
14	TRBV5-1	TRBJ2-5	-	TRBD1	TGCGCCAGCAGCCCCTATGGACAGGGAGGAACCCAGTACTTC	CASSPYGQGGTQYF
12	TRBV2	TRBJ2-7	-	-	TGTGCCACCGGAGGGGGCAGGGACGAGCAGTACTTC	CATGGGRDEQYF
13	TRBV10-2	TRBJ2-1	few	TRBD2	TGCGCCAGCAGTGAGTCCCCAGCGGGGGGTCTGTTCTTC	CASSESPAGGLFF
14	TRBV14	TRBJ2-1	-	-	TGTGCCAGCAGCCAAGATATAACAGCCCAGGAGCTGTTCTTC	CASSQDITAQELFF
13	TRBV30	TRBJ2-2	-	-	TGTACCTGCGATCGGGGAAGCGCCGGGGAGCTGTTTTTT	CTCDRGSAGELFF
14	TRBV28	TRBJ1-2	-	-	TGTGCCAGCAGGTCAATTGACGGAGCCTATGGCTACACCTTC	CASRSIDGAYGYTF
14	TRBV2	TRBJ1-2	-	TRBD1	TGTGCCAGCAGCCCAGGGACAGGGAATTATGGCTACACCTTC	CASSPGTGNYGYTF
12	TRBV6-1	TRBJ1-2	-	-	TGTGCCAGCAGTATCACAGCGGTGGGCTACACCTTC	CASSITAVGYTF
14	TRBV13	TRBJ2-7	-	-	TGTGCCAGCAGCTTGGGGGGTGGGGCCTACGAGCAGTACTTC	CASSLGGGAYEQYF
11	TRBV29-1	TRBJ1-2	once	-	TGCAGCGTTTCACAGGGTAATGGCTACACCTTC	CSVSQGNGYTF
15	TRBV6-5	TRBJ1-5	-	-	TGTGCCAGCAGTTACAACAGGGAGAGCAATCAGCCCCAGCATTTT	CASSYNRESNQPQHF
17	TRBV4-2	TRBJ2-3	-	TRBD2	TGTGCCAGCAGCCAAGAGGGGACTAGCGGGGGGTGGGATACGCAGTATTTT	CASSQEGTSGGWDTQYF
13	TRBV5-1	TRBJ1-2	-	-	TGCGCCAGCAGCTTGGACAGCTCCAGGGGCTACACCTTC	CASSLDSSRGYTF
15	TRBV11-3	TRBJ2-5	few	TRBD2	TGTGCCAGCAGCCCGCCGGTAGCGGGAATAGAGACCCAGTACTTC	CASSPPVAGIETQYF
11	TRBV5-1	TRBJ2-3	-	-	TGCGCCAGCAGCCCAGGGGATACGCAGTATTTT	CASSPGDTQYF
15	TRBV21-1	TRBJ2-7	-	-	TGTGCCAGCAGCGCTGGCGGGACAGGGACCTACGAGCAGTACTTC	CASSAGGTGTYEQYF
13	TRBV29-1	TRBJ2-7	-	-	TGCAGCGTTGGGGCAGGGGCTACCTACGAGCAGTACTTC	CSVGAGATYEQYF
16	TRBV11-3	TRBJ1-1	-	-	TGTGCCAGCAGCTTAACCCCCTTAGACTGGAACACTGAAGCTTTCTTT	CASSLTPLDWNTEAFF
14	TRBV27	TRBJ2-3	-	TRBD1	TGTGCCAGCAGTCCTTCGACAGGGCCCTATACGCAGTATTTT	CASSPSTGPYTQYF
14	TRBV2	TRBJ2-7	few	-	TGTGCCAGCAACGCACAGGGATCCTCCTACGAGCAGTACTTC	CASNAQGSSYEQYF
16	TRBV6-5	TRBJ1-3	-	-	TGTGCCAGCAGTTACTCAGCAGGGAGCTCTGGAAACACCATATATTTT	CASSYSAGSSGNTIYF
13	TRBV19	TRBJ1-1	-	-	TGTGCCAGTAGTAAGGGACTTGACACTGAAGCTTTCTTT	CASSKGLDTEAFF
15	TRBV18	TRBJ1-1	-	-	TGTGCCAGCTCACCACCGATAGGGGGGAACACTGAAGCTTTCTTT	CASSPPIGGNTEAFF
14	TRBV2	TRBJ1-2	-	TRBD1	TGTGCCAGCAGGGGCATCGGACAGGGAAGCAGCTACACCTTC	CASRGIGQGSSYTF
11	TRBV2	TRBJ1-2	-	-	TGTGCCAGCACTTCTAACCGGGACTACACCTTC	CASTSNRDYTF
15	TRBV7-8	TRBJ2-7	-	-	TGTGCCAGCAGCCAAGACTGGGGTATCCCCTACGAGCAGTACTTC	CASSQDWGIPYEQYF
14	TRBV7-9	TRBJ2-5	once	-	TGTGCCAGCAGCCCCGGGACGGTTCAAGAGACCCAGTACTTC	CASSPGTVQETQYF
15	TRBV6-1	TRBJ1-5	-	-	TGTGCCAGCAGTGAAGCGAAGGGGGTTGGATGGCCCCAGCATTTT	CASSEAKGVGWPQHF
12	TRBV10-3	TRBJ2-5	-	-	TGTGCCATCAGTGAGTCGCAAGAGACCCAGTACTTC	CAISESQETQYF
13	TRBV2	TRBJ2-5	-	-	TGTGCCAGCAGTCGGGACGAGGAGGAGACCCAGTACTTC	CASSRDEEETQYF
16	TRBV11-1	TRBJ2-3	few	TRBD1	TGTGCCAGCAGCCCCCGGGACAGGACCTCCACAGATACGCAGTATTTT	CASSPRDRTSTDTQYF
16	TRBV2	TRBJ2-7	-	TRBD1	TGTGCCAGCAGTGACCCCCTAACAGGGGTTGGCTACGAGCAGTACTTC	CASSDPLTGVGYEQYF
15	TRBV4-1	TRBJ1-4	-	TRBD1	TGCGCCAGCAGCCAATCCTTACAGGGGATTGAAAAACTGTTTTTT	CASSQSLQGIEKLFF
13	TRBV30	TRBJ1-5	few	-	TGTGCCTGGAGTCCCCGGGAAAATCAGCCCCAGCATTTT	CAWSPRENQPQHF
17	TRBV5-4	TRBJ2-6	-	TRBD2	TGTGCCAGCAGCTTGGGACTAGCGGGATCTGGGGCCAACGTCCTGACTTTC	CASSLGLAGSGANVLTF
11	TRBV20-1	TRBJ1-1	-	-	TGCAGTGCCCTCTGGGACACTGAAGCTTTCTTT	CSALWDTEAFF